The 26 T cell receptor beta chains below were found in one sample sequenced in a study of blood T cell repertoires in COVID-19. Only in-frame clones appear in the TCRdb table, and some are missing; sequencing was by immunoSEQ multiplex PCR. Of over 400,000 clones listed, 70% to 90% are singletons. Sequencing used peripheral blood. The source of these receptors is a human donor in a cohort sampled during active COVID-19.

This clone was counted only a few times. As DNA, the CDR3 is TGTGCCAGCAGACCTTGGACAGGGTCGTCTTACGAGCAGTACTTC. It translates to CASRPWTGSSYEQYF. This chain connects TRBV7-6 to TRBJ2-7; 8 nucleotides line up with TRBD1. The V gene's germline CDR1 is SGHVS and CDR2 FNYEAQ. V lost 6 bases, J lost 4 bases, and 11 bases stayed unmatched. The CDR3 loop spans 15 amino acids. Full variable domain (outside the CDR3, taken from reference TRBV7-6 and TRBJ2-7): GAGVSQSPRYKVTKRGQDVALRCDPISGHVSLYWYRQALGQGPEFLTYFNYEAQQDKSGLPNDRFSAERPEGSISTLTIQRTEQRDSAMYRCASRPWTGSSYEQYFGPGTRLTVT.

The V and J genes are TRBV30 and TRBJ1-2; D might be TRBD1 (5 bases). The germline V and J ends were trimmed by 1 base and 7 bases, with 10 bases remaining between them. The CDR3 length is 12 residues. The germline V gene has CDR1 GTSNPN and CDR2 SVGIG (reference sequence). The CDR3 DNA sequence: TGTGCCTGGAGTGCAGGGTTCCGTGGCTACACCTTC. This gives the protein CAWSAGFRGYTF. The complete variable domain, with remaining parts taken from reference TRBV30 and TRBJ1-2, reads SQTIHQWPATLVQPVGSPLSLECTVEGTSNPNLYWYRQAAGRGLQLLFYSVGIGQISSEVPQNLSASRPQDRQFILSSKKLLLSDSGFYLCAWSAGFRGYTFGSGTRLTVV.

This rearrangement joins TRBV30 to TRBJ2-2, with TRBD1 matching 7 bases. The CDR3 is 11 residues long. The germline V gene has CDR1 GTSNPN and CDR2 SVGIG (reference sequence). V was clipped by 7 bases and J by 5 bases; unmatched bases: 1. Here the CDR3 DNA reads TGTGCCTTACAGGGGACCGGGGAGCTGTTTTTT. Its translation is CALQGTGELFF.

The chain recombines TRBV5-4 with TRBJ1-5; 7 bases map to TRBD1. The trim removed 1 base at V and 4 bases at J, leaving 8 bases unmatched. The CDR3 contains 16 residues. Germline CDR1 SGHNT, CDR2 YYREEE (reference sequence). CDR3 coding DNA: TGTGCCAGCAGCTTGATGCAGCAGGGGGTAAATCAGCCCCAGCATTTT. Its translation: CASSLMQQGVNQPQHF.

This clone was counted a few times. The chain joins TRBV28 to TRBJ2-6; 8 nucleotides match TRBD1. Germline values: CDR1 MDHEN, CDR2 SYDVKM. V was pared by 4 bases and J by 0 bases, with 11 bases of the junction left unmatched. CDR3 size: 19 residues. The CDR3, as DNA: TGTGCCAGCAGTTCCCTAGGACAGGGAGTCCCCTCTGGGGCCAACGTCCTGACTTTC. As protein: CASSSLGQGVPSGANVLTF.

This clone was found many times. The chain employs TRBV29-1 and TRBJ2-7; a possible D gene is TRBD1 (5 bases). The V end lost 0 bases, the J end lost 7 bases, and 7 bases lay between the germline ends. Germline CDR1 SQVTM, CDR2 ANQGSEA. The CDR3 runs to 11 residues. This CDR3 is CSVEDPGEQYF. CDR3 bases: TGCAGCGTTGAAGATCCAGGGGAGCAGTACTTC.

The rearrangement links TRBV30 to TRBJ2-1; TRBD2 matches at 9 bases. Germline CDR1 GTSNPN, CDR2 SVGIG (reference sequence). Trimming at V came to 5 bases and at J to 3 bases, leaving 8 bases not matched to a gene. The length of the CDR3 is 15 residues. The DNA of the CDR3 is TGTGCCTGGGAGACTAGCGGCGGTGACTACAATGAGCAGTTCTTC. Translation gives CAWETSGGDYNEQFF.

The CDR3 spells CASSLQGVSYGYTF. The CDR3 region has the DNA TGTGCCAGCAGCCTACAGGGTGTTAGCTATGGCTACACCTTC. V gene TRBV7-2 combines with J gene TRBJ1-2; D perhaps matches TRBD1 (6 bases). The CDR3 consists of 14 residues. Germline lookup yields CDR1 SGHTA and CDR2 FQGNSA. Trimming left V 5 bases short and J 4 bases short, with 14 bases between.

The chain is built from TRBV4-1 and TRBJ1-2, with 10 bases matching TRBD1. Germline V CDR1 and CDR2: MGHRA, YSYEKL. The CDR3 runs to 17 residues. The J segment lost 4 bases and the V segment lost 1 base, leaving 9 bases of the junction unmatched. The CDR3 loop is CASSQGSDRGLSYGYTF. The DNA of the CDR3 is TGCGCCAGCAGCCAAGGCTCGGACAGGGGGTTGAGCTATGGCTACACCTTC.

V gene TRBV18 combines with J gene TRBJ2-7, with D perhaps TRBD1 (5 bases). The CDR3 length is 14 residues. V lost 0 bases, J lost 12 bases, and 18 bases lay in between. Germline V gene lookup returns CDR1 KGHSH and CDR2 LQKENI. Written as DNA, the CDR3 is TGTGCCAGCTCACCACCGTTAGGACAAGGCTTTAGGTACTTC. Protein sequence: CASSPPLGQGFRYF.

The gene calls are TRBV9 and TRBJ1-3; D gene ambiguous. V gave up 0 bases and J gave up 2 bases, with 9 bases separating them. The CDR3 length is 15 residues. The germline V gene encodes CDR1 SGDLS and CDR2 YYNGEE. Written as DNA, the CDR3 is TGTGCCAGCAGCGTAGCTCCCACAGCTGGAAACACCATATATTTT. Translated: CASSVAPTAGNTIYF.

This rearrangement joins TRBV30 to TRBJ1-1; a weak D match, TRBD1 (6 bases). Germline V gene data show CDR1 as GTSNPN and CDR2 as SVGIG (reference sequence). Trimming removed 2 bases from V and 7 bases from J, with 11 bases in between. This CDR3 has 12 amino acids. The CDR3 loop reads CAWSLNRDEAFF. The CDR3 DNA is TGTGCCTGGAGTTTAAACAGGGATGAAGCTTTCTTT.

The chain employs TRBV19 and TRBJ2-2; maybe TRBD1 (5 bases). Germline CDR1 LNHDA, CDR2 SQIVND (reference sequence). V was trimmed by 4 bases and J by 6 bases, leaving 9 bases between them. The CDR3 loop spans 13 amino acids. The CDR3 DNA follows: TGTGCCAGTAGTACAGGGTTAGCCGGGGAGCTGTTTTTT. Translation gives CASSTGLAGELFF.

The chain employs TRBV29-1 and TRBJ2-3, with 9 bases identical to TRBD2. Germline CDR1 SQVTM, CDR2 ANQGSEA. V lost 4 bases and J lost 4; bases outside the gene matches: 3. CDR3 length: 13 amino acids. This CDR3 is CSVAASGADTQYF. CDR3 DNA: TGCAGCGTTGCGGCTAGCGGGGCAGATACGCAGTATTTT.

The V call is TRBV5-1, the J call TRBJ2-2; 7 bases fit TRBD1. The CDR3 is 15 amino acids. CDR1 is SGHRS, CDR2 YFSETQ, per germline. The ends lost 7 bases at V and 1 base at J; junction bases unmatched: 7. DNA of the CDR3: TGCGCCAGCCGACTCGGGGACAGGAACACCGGGGAGCTGTTTTTT. Translation gives CASRLGDRNTGELFF.

This clone was observed a few times. The V gene is TRBV5-4, the J gene TRBJ2-7, with 7 bases identical to TRBD1. The CDR3 spans 15 residues. V was pared by 4 bases and J by 6 bases, with 13 bases of the junction left unmatched. In germline, CDR1 is SGHNT, CDR2 YYREEE (reference sequence). In nucleotides, the CDR3 is TGTGCCAGCAGCCAAGGGACCACAGGGGCTAGCGAGCAGTACTTC. Amino acids: CASSQGTTGASEQYF.

V usage is TRBV28 and J usage is TRBJ1-6; the D is unclear. Trimming stripped 7 bases from V and 11 bases from J, with 9 bases between. The V gene's germline CDR1 is MDHEN and CDR2 SYDVKM. This CDR3 spans 11 amino acids. CDR3 protein: CASTSHAPLHF. The CDR3 bases are TGTGCCAGCACTTCACATGCACCCCTCCACTTT.

The V call is TRBV11-2, the J call TRBJ2-5, with 8 nucleotides matching TRBD1. V lost 3 bases to trimming and J lost 0 bases; unmatched junction nucleotides: 15. The V gene's germline CDR1 is SGHAT and CDR2 FQNNGV. The CDR3 runs to 19 residues. The CDR3 DNA is TGTGCCAGCAGCTTCCGTGGGGCAGGGGGCGCAGAAAACCAAGAGACCCAGTACTTC. Translating it yields CASSFRGAGGAENQETQYF.

The chain carries TRBV9 and TRBJ2-1; 12 bases line up with TRBD2. Trimming removed 3 bases from V and 7 bases from J; junction bases left unmatched: 2. CDR1 and CDR2 (germline): SGDLS, YYNGEE. The CDR3 sequence is 14 residues long. CDR3 protein: CASSGLAGANEQFF. Written as DNA, the CDR3 is TGTGCCAGCAGCGGACTAGCGGGAGCAAATGAGCAGTTCTTC.

V usage is TRBV24-1 and J usage is TRBJ2-3, with no clear D. Between the trimmed V and J ends, which lost 3 bases and 3 bases, there was a span of 3 bases. Germline lookup yields CDR1 KGHDR and CDR2 SFDVKD. CDR3 length: 12 amino acids. CDR3 in DNA: TGTGCCACCAGTGATGTAACAGATACGCAGTATTTT. This translates into CATSDVTDTQYF.

CDR3 DNA sequence: TGTGCCAGTAGTGCCGACAGGTCGAACACCGGGGAGCTGTTTTTT. This codes for CASSADRSNTGELFF. This chain connects TRBV19 to TRBJ2-2, with D possibly TRBD1 on 6 matching bases. This CDR3 is 15 amino acids long. Trimming took 5 bases from V and 0 from J, leaving 10 bases between them. Germline-derived CDR1 and CDR2 are LNHDA and SQIVND (reference sequence).

The chain has TRBV28 and TRBJ1-4; D is undetermined. Deletions cut 8 bases from V and 8 bases from J, with 15 bases between. The germline CDR1 and CDR2 sequences are MDHEN and SYDVKM. The CDR3 consists of 13 residues. The CDR3 protein is CASQREGWEKLFF. The DNA of the CDR3 is TGTGCCAGCCAACGGGAGGGTTGGGAAAAACTGTTTTTT.

This clone was seen just once. The chain is built from TRBV7-9 and TRBJ1-1; D is ambiguous. Trimming stripped 5 bases from V and 5 bases from J, with 15 bases between. CDR3 length: 14 amino acids. Germline V gene lookup returns CDR1 SEHNR and CDR2 FQNEAQ (reference sequence). The DNA for the CDR3 is TGTGCCAGCAGCGGATACCGGGAACGGACTGAAGCTTTCTTT. Residues: CASSGYRERTEAFF.

This chain uses TRBV29-1 with TRBJ1-1, with TRBD1 identical over 11 bases. Germline V CDR1 and CDR2: SQVTM, ANQGSEA. The CDR3 loop spans 14 amino acids. V lost 7 bases and J lost 6; bases outside the gene matches: 10. The CDR3 DNA is TGCAGCGGGAGAGGTGGGACAGGGGGGGCTGAAGCTTTCTTT. This translates into CSGRGGTGGAEAFF.

This clone was detected only a few times. This chain links TRBV28 with TRBJ1-2; possibly TRBD1 for D (6 bases). The CDR3 length is 18 residues. The germline V gene has CDR1 MDHEN and CDR2 SYDVKM. Trimming pared 3 bases from V and 5 bases from J, leaving 25 bases between. The CDR3 nucleotides are TGTGCCAGCAGTTTTTTCCTCCTTTACAGGGTACGATGGTATGGCTACACCTTC. Amino acids: CASSFFLLYRVRWYGYTF.

The rearrangement links TRBV19 to TRBJ1-6, with 7 bases matching TRBD1. This CDR3 region has 15 residues. V gave up 5 bases and J gave up 10 bases; unmatched junction bases: 11. Germline CDR1 LNHDA, CDR2 SQIVND (reference sequence). The CDR3 DNA follows: TGTGCCAGTAGTCCCCGACAGGGAGCAGCATCACCCCTCCACTTT. Encoded protein: CASSPRQGAASPLHF.